One and the same sample provided the 20 T cell receptor beta chains below, sequenced in a study of CD8+CD57+ T cells in acquired aplastic anemia. According to the study, genomic DNA was the template for TCR beta VDJ and CDR3 profiling. Via MiXCR, TCRdb re-called the reads, giving one row per CDR3 protein. The sample includes 150,000 to 200,000 distinct CDR3 sequences, 35% to 55% of them seen just once. Sample: sorted CD4+, CD8+, or CD8+CD57+ T cells (not recorded which) from PBMCs. These receptors were obtained from a human donor in good health.

This rearrangement joins TRBV7-3 to TRBJ2-1; D could derive from TRBD1 or TRBD2 (5 bases each). Germline V lookup: CDR1 SGHTA, CDR2 FQGTGA. This CDR3 region has 13 residues. With 1 base removed from V and 6 bases from J, the gap between germline ends came to 7 bases. The CDR3 region has the DNA TGTGCCAGCAGCTTAATCGGGACCAATGAGCAGTTCTTC. Amino acids: CASSLIGTNEQFF. Full variable domain (rest looked up from reference TRBV7-3 and TRBJ2-1): GAGVSQTPSNKVTEKGKYVELRCDPISGHTALYWYRQSLGQGPEFLIYFQGTGAADDSGLPNDRFFAVRPEGSVSTLKIQRTERGDSAVYLCASSLIGTNEQFFGPGTRLTVL.

The V gene is TRBV6-4, the J gene TRBJ2-7; the D is unclear. The length of the CDR3 is 13 residues. The germline V gene encodes CDR1 MRHNA and CDR2 SNTAGT. Trimming removed 3 bases at V and 4 bases at J, with 10 bases between. CDR3 sequence: CASSEVDGYEQYF. The CDR3 DNA sequence: TGTGCCAGCAGTGAGGTAGACGGTTACGAGCAGTACTTC.

The CDR3 bases are TGTGCCAGCAGTGAGGACAGGGTCCACTCTGGGGCCAACGTCCTGACTTTC. Translation: CASSEDRVHSGANVLTF. The V call is TRBV25-1, the J call TRBJ2-6, with TRBD1 identical over 8 bases. The CDR3 length is 17 residues. V shed 3 bases, J shed 0 bases, and the junction held 4 bases outside the gene matches. CDR1 is MGHDK and CDR2 is SYGVNS in the germline V gene.

This clonotype came up a few times. The chain has TRBV10-3 and TRBJ1-6; 7 bases are shared with TRBD1. This CDR3 comprises 13 residues. Germline V lookup: CDR1 ENHRY, CDR2 SYGVKD. With 8 bases clipped from V and 7 bases from J, the junction kept 5 bases outside the gene matches. The CDR3 DNA reads TGTGCCATCGGACAGGACTCGAATTCACCCCTCCACTTT. This sequence encodes CAIGQDSNSPLHF.

By share, this clonotype counts as medium-sized. The rearrangement joins TRBV29-1 to TRBJ2-2, with TRBD2 matching 7 bases. CDR1 is SQVTM and CDR2 is ANQGSEA in the germline V gene. There are 14 residues in the CDR3. The V segment lost 7 bases and the J segment 4 bases; nucleotides outside the gene matches: 9. CDR3 protein: CSAVGGLSTGELFF. The CDR3 nucleotides are TGCAGCGCCGTCGGGGGGTTGAGCACCGGGGAGCTGTTTTTT.

This chain links TRBV29-1 with TRBJ2-7, with TRBD1 matching over 11 bases. There are 14 residues in the CDR3. Germline CDR1 reads SQVTM; CDR2 reads ANQGSEA. V was pared by 1 base and J by 3 bases, with 2 bases of the junction left unmatched. CDR3 protein: CSVEGDRGSYEQYF. The CDR3 DNA follows: TGCAGCGTTGAAGGGGACAGGGGGAGCTACGAGCAGTACTTC.

This clonotype was seen a handful of times. The chain employs TRBV2 and TRBJ1-2; D not certain. V lost 1 base, J lost 3 bases, and 15 bases lay in between. CDR3 length: 16 residues. CDR1 is SNHLY and CDR2 is FYNNEI in the germline V gene. The DNA for the CDR3 is TGTGCCAGCAGTGAAGGGGTAGGTAGGAGCGACTATGGCTACACCTTC. Translation gives CASSEGVGRSDYGYTF.

In its sample, this clonotype was seen a few times. V is TRBV24-1 and J is TRBJ2-1; D not certain. Trimming removed 4 bases at V and 5 bases at J, with 14 bases between. The V gene's germline CDR1 is KGHDR and CDR2 SFDVKD. The CDR3 runs 15 residues. CDR3 sequence: CATSEPTDGDNEQFF. The DNA of the CDR3 is TGTGCCACCAGTGAACCGACGGACGGAGACAATGAGCAGTTCTTC.

J is TRBJ1-1 and V is TRBV24-1; no definite D call. This CDR3 contains 13 residues. Trimming removed 4 bases from V and 8 bases from J, with 13 bases in between. Germline V gene data show CDR1 as KGHDR and CDR2 as SFDVKD. CDR3 in DNA: TGTGCCACCAGTGAGCGGGGAGGGTCCGAAGCTTTCTTT. Translated, it gives CATSERGGSEAFF.

A word on this clonotype: A single base separates this from a much larger clone, so it may be a read error. The CDR3 does not close with the conserved phenylalanine or tryptophan, likely indicating a read error. The chain joins TRBV6-5 to TRBJ2-7; D possibly corresponds to TRBD1 (6 bases). The CDR3 runs to 15 residues. Germline loops: CDR1 MNHEY, CDR2 SVGAGI. V lost 4 bases to trimming and J lost 2 bases, with 15 bases between them. CDR3 residues: CASSFRDTYAYEQYL. CDR3 DNA sequence: TGTGCCAGCAGTTTCCGGGACACCTACGCCTACGAGCAGTACCTC.

This sequence joins TRBV7-8 and TRBJ2-5, with D perhaps matching TRBD1 (6 bases). Germline loops: CDR1 SGHVS, CDR2 FQNEAQ. V was cut by 3 bases and J by 2 bases, with 13 bases left in between. This CDR3 spans 15 amino acids. CDR3 DNA sequence: TGTGCCAGCAGCTTGACCGGGACATATCAAGAGACCCAGTACTTC. Translated: CASSLTGTYQETQYF.

This sequence joins TRBV4-3 and TRBJ1-6, with D uncertain. V lost 4 bases and J lost 9, with 16 bases in between. The germline gives CDR1 LGHNA, CDR2 YSLEER. This CDR3 spans 15 amino acids. The DNA of the CDR3 is TGCGCCAGCAGCCGTACGTGGGATAGTCTTTCACCCCTCCACTTT. Translated: CASSRTWDSLSPLHF.

The chain recombines TRBV5-4 with TRBJ2-7, with 7 nucleotides matching TRBD1. Trimming cost V 3 bases and J 4 bases; bases outside gene matches: 22. The length of the CDR3 is 19 residues. CDR1 and CDR2 (germline): SGHNT, YYREEE (reference sequence). CDR3 sequence (DNA): TGTGCCAGCAGCTCGACCTACTCCCCCAACAGGGGATGGCCATACGAGCAGTACTTC. Residues: CASSSTYSPNRGWPYEQYF.

This clonotype has a count of ten or more. The chain joins TRBV29-1 to TRBJ2-7, with 9 bases lining up with TRBD1. The V and J ends lost 8 bases and 7 bases, in that order; junction bases with no gene match: 12. The germline gives CDR1 SQVTM, CDR2 ANQGSEA. The length of the CDR3 is 13 residues. CDR3 sequence (DNA): TGCAGCATACCGGGACAGGGCTTCGTTGAGCAGTACTTC. This gives the protein CSIPGQGFVEQYF.

The rearrangement joins TRBV19 to TRBJ1-3; D not resolved. The germline V gene has CDR1 LNHDA and CDR2 SQIVND (reference sequence). This CDR3 region has 13 residues. V lost 6 bases, J lost 2 bases, and 8 bases lay in between. CDR3 sequence: CASRRLAGNTIYF. CDR3 coding DNA: TGTGCCAGTAGAAGATTGGCTGGAAACACCATATATTTT.

This clonotype was observed a few times. V and J are TRBV6-2 or TRBV6-3 and TRBJ2-1, with 7 bases fitting TRBD1. The CDR3 spans 15 residues. The ends lost 2 bases at V and 5 bases at J; junction bases unmatched: 6. Per the germline V gene, CDR1 is MNHEY and CDR2 is SVGEGT. This chain's CDR3 is CASSYGAGGNNEQFF. CDR3 sequence (DNA): TGTGCCAGCAGTTACGGGGCAGGGGGAAACAATGAGCAGTTCTTC.

The chain combines TRBV6-1 with TRBJ1-1; 9 bases agree with TRBD1. Germline V lookup: CDR1 MNHNS, CDR2 SASEGT. The CDR3 is made up of 17 amino acids. J lost 2 bases, V lost 6 bases, and 13 bases had no gene match. As DNA, the CDR3 is TGTGCCAGCAGAGGCCAGGACAGGGGATGGAGAAACACTGAAGCTTTCTTT. Its protein is CASRGQDRGWRNTEAFF.

The sample holds a few counts of this clonotype. This sequence joins TRBV12-3 or TRBV12-4 and TRBJ2-6; D may be TRBD1 (6 bases). The CDR3 length is 18 residues. Trimming cost V 8 bases and J 1 base, with 21 bases left between them. CDR3 nucleotides: TGTGCCAGCGGATGGGGGCTTGGTATTTCATCTGGGGCCAACGTCCTGACTTTC. Its protein is CASGWGLGISSGANVLTF.

The chain carries TRBV30 and TRBJ2-5, with D tentatively TRBD1 or TRBD2 (6 bases each). Looked up from germline, CDR1 is GTSNPN and CDR2 is SVGIG (reference sequence). The CDR3 sequence is 11 residues long. The CDR3 region has the DNA TGTGTAGGGGGGCAGAGGGAGACCCAGTACTTC. Translated: CVGGQRETQYF.

This clonotype was observed a handful of times. V is TRBV29-1 and J is TRBJ1-2; D unclear. Germline CDR1 and CDR2: SQVTM and ANQGSEA. Trimming left V 6 bases short and J 6 bases short, with 11 bases between. This CDR3 comprises 11 residues. The CDR3 sequence: CSVNGRDGYTF. The CDR3 bases are TGCAGCGTGAACGGGAGGGATGGCTACACCTTC.